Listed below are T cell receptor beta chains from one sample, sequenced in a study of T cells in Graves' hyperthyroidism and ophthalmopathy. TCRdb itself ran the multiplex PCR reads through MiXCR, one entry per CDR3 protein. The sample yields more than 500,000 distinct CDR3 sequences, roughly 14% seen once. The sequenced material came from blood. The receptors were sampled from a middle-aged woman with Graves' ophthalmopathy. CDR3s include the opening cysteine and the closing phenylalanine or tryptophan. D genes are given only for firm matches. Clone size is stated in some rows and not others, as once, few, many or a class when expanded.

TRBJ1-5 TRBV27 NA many TGTGCCAGCAGTTCCGGAGGGGGATATAGCAATCAGCCCCAGCATTTT CASSSGGGYSNQPQHF
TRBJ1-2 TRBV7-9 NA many TGTGCCAGCAGTTTGGTAGGGAACTATGGCTACACCTTC CASSLVGNYGYTF
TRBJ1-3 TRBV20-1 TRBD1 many TGCAGTGCAACTGCTACAGGGGTAGCAGGAAACACCATATATTTT CSATATGVAGNTIYF
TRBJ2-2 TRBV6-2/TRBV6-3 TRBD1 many TGTGCCAGCAGTGACAGGGCGGACACCGGGGAGCTGTTTTTT CASSDRADTGELFF
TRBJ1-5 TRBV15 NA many TGTGCCACCAGCAGAGATGAGGGGGGCGGACAGCCCCAGCATTTT CATSRDEGGGQPQHF
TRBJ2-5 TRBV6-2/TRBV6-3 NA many TGTGCCAGCAGTTATACGAGTCGGGATTACCGAGAGACCCAGTACTTC CASSYTSRDYRETQYF
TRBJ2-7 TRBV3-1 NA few TGTGCCAGCAGCCAAAATGAAGCCCGGGGGGAGCAGTACTTC CASSQNEARGEQYF
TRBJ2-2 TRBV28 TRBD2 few TGTGCCAGCACCCAAAATCCGGGACTAGCGGGGGTTAACACCGGGGAGCTGTTTTTT CASTQNPGLAGVNTGELFF
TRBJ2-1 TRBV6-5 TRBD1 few TGTGCCAGCAGTTATACAGGGGGACGGCGGAAGAACAATGAGCAGTTCTTC CASSYTGGRRKNNEQFF
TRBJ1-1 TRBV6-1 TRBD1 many TGTGCCAGCAGTGCAGGGGGCACGTTCACTGAAGCTTTCTTT CASSAGGTFTEAFF
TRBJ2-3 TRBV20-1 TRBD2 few TGCAGTGCTTTTGTGGCGGGAGGCAGCACAGATACGCAGTATTTT CSAFVAGGSTDTQYF
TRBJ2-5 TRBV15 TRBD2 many TGTGCCACCAGCAGAGGTTCGGGGGGGGAGACCCAGTACTTC CATSRGSGGETQYF
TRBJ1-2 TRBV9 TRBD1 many TGTGCCAGCAGCGTAGAAGGGACAGTCTATGGCTACACCTTC CASSVEGTVYGYTF
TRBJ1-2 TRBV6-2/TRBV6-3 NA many TGTGCCAGCAGTTACTCTGTGATGATTGGGAACTATGGCTACACCTTC CASSYSVMIGNYGYTF
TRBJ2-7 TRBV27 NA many TGTGCCAGCAGTTTAAATGGTAACGAGCAGTACTTC CASSLNGNEQYF
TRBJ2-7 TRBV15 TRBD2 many TGTGCCACCAGCAGAGGGTGGGGTAGCGGGATAGGCGAGCAGTACTTC CATSRGWGSGIGEQYF
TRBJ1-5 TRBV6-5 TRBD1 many TGTGCCAGCAGTTGGGGACAGGAGAAGCAGCCCCAGCATTTT CASSWGQEKQPQHF
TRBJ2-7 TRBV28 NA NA TGTGCCAGCAGTCCCCCCTTACAGGGCAATTACGAGCAGTACTTC CASSPPLQGNYEQYF
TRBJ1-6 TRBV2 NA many TGTGCCAGCAGACGAGCGAGCTCCTATAATTCACCCCTCCACTTT CASRRASSYNSPLHF